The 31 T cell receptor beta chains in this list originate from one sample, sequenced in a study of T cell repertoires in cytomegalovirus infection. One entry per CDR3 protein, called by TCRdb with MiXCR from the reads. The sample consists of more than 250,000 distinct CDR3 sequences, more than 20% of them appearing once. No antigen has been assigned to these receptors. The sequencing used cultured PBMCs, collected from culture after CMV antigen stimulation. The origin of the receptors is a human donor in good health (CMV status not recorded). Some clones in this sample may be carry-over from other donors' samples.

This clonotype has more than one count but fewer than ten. Written as DNA, the CDR3 is TGTGCCAGCAGACGGGACCGCACAGATACGCAGTATTTT. This gives the protein CASRRDRTDTQYF. J is TRBJ2-3 and V is TRBV7-6; perhaps D is TRBD1 or TRBD2 (5 bases each). Per germline, CDR1 SGHVS and CDR2 FNYEAQ. V was cut by 6 bases and J by 1 base, with 8 bases left in between. The CDR3 spans 13 residues.

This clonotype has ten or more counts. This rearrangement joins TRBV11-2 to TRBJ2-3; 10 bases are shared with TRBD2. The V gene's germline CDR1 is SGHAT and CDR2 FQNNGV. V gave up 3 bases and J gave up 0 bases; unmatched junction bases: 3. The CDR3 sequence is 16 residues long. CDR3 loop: CASSFQTSGSTDTQYF. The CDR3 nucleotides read TGTGCCAGCAGCTTTCAGACTAGCGGGAGCACAGATACGCAGTATTTT.

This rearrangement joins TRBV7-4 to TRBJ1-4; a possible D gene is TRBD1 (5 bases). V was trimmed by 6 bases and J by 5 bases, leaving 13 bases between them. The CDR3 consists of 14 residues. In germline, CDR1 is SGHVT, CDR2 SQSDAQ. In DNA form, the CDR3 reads TGTGCCAGCAGAATTGACAGAACGAATGAAAAACTGTTTTTT. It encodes CASRIDRTNEKLFF. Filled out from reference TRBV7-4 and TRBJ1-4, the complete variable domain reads GAGVSQSPRYKVAKRGRDVALRCDSISGHVTLYWYRQTLGQGSEVLTYSQSDAQRDKSGRPSGRFSAERPERSVSTLKIQRTEQGDSAVYLCASRIDRTNEKLFFGSGTQLSVL.

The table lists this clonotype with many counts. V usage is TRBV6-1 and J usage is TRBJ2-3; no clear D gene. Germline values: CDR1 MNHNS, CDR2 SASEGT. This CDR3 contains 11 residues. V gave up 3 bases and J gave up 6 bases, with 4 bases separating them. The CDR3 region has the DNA TGTGCCAGCAGTGACCGGGATACGCAGTATTTT. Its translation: CASSDRDTQYF.

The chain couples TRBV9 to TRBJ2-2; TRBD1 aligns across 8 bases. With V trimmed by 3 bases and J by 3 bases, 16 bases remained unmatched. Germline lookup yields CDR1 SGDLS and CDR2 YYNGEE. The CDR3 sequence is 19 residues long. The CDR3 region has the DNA TGTGCCAGCAGCGGATTGCCGGGACAGGTCAAAATTGACACCGGGGAGCTGTTTTTT. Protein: CASSGLPGQVKIDTGELFF.

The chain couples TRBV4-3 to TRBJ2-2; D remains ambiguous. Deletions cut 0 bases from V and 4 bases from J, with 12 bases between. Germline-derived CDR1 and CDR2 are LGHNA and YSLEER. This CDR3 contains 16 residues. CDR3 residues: CASSQEASYFTGELFF. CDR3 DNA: TGCGCCAGCAGCCAAGAGGCTTCATACTTCACCGGGGAGCTGTTTTTT.

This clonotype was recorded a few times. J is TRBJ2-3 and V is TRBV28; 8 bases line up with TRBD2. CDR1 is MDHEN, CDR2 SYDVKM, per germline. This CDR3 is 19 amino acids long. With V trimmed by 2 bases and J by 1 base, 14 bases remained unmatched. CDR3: CASSLGLAGPRTGTDTQYF. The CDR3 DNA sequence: TGTGCCAGCAGTTTAGGACTAGCCGGACCGAGGACGGGCACAGATACGCAGTATTTT.

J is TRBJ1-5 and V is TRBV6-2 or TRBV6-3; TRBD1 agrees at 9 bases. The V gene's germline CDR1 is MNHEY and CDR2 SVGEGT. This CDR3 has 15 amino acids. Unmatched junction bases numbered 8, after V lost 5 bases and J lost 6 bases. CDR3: CASSTRDRAGQPQHF. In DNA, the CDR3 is TGTGCCAGCAGTACCAGGGACAGGGCGGGTCAGCCCCAGCATTTT.

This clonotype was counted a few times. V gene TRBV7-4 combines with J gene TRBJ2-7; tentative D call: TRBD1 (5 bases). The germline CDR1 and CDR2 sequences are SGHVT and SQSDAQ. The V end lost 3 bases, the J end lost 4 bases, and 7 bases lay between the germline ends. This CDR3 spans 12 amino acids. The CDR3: CASSFDSYEQYV. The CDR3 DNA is TGTGCCAGCAGCTTTGACAGTTACGAGCAGTACGTC.

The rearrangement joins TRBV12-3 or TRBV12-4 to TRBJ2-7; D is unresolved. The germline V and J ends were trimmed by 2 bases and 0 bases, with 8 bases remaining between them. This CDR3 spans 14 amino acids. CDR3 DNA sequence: TGTGCCAGCAGTTTACGGCCCGTCTCCTACGAGCAGTACTTC. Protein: CASSLRPVSYEQYF.

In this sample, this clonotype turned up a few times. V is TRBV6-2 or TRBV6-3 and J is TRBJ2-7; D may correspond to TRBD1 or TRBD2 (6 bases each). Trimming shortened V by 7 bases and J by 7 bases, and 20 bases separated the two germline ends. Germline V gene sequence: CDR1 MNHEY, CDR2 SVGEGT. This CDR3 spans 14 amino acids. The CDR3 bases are TGTGCCAGCAAGGTATCCTGGGGGGCCGAGGAGCAGTACGTC. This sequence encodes CASKVSWGAEEQYV.

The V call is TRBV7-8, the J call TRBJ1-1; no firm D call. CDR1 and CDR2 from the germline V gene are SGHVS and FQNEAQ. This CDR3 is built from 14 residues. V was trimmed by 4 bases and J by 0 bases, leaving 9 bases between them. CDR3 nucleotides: TGTGCCAGCAGCTATGACAACCTGAACACTGAAGCTTTCTTT. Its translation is CASSYDNLNTEAFF.

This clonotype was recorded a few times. The CDR3 nucleotides are TGCAGTGCTTCCCTGGGACTACTTCACAATGAGCAGTTCTTC. This translates into CSASLGLLHNEQFF. The chain employs TRBV20-1 and TRBJ2-1; 7 nucleotides line up with TRBD2. This CDR3 contains 14 residues. The J segment lost 5 bases and the V segment lost 5 bases, leaving 9 bases of the junction unmatched. CDR1 is DFQATT and CDR2 is SNEGSKA in the germline V gene (reference sequence).

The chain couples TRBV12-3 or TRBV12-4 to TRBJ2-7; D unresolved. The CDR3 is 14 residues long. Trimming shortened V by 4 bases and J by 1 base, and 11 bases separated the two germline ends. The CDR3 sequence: CASSCAERSYEQYV. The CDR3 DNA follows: TGTGCCAGCAGTTGCGCCGAAAGGTCCTACGAGCAGTACGTC.

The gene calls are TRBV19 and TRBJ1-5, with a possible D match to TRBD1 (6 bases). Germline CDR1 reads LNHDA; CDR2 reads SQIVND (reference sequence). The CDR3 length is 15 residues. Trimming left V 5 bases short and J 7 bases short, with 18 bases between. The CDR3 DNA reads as TGTGCCAGTAGTGAGGGGCAGGGGCGCGTCCAGCCCCAGCATTTT. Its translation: CASSEGQGRVQPQHF.

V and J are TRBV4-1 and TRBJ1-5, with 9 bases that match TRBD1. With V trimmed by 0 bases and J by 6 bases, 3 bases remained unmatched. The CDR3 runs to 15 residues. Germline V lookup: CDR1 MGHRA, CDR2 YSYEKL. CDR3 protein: CASSQDEDRGQPQHF. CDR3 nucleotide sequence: TGCGCCAGCAGCCAAGACGAGGACAGGGGTCAGCCCCAGCATTTT.

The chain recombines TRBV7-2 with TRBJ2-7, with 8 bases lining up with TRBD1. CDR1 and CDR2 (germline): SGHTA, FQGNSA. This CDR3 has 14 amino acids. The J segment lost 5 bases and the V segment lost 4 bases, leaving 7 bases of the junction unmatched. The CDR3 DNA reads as TGTGCCAGCAGCTACGGACAGGGCCCGAACGAGCAGTACGTC. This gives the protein CASSYGQGPNEQYV.

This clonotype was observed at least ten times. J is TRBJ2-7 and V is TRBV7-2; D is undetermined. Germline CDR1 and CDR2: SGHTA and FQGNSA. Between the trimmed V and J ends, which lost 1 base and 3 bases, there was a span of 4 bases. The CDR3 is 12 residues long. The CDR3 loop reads CASSLVLYEQYF. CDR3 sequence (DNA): TGTGCCAGCAGCTTAGTTCTCTACGAGCAGTACTTC.

The CDR3: CASSQAGLAHNEQFF. CDR3 nucleotide sequence: TGCGCCAGCAGCCAAGCAGGACTAGCGCACAATGAGCAGTTCTTC. The V gene is TRBV4-1, the J gene TRBJ2-1; TRBD2 matches 9 bases. CDR3 size: 15 residues. Unmatched junction bases numbered 3, after V lost 1 base and J lost 5 bases. Germline V gene sequence: CDR1 MGHRA, CDR2 YSYEKL.

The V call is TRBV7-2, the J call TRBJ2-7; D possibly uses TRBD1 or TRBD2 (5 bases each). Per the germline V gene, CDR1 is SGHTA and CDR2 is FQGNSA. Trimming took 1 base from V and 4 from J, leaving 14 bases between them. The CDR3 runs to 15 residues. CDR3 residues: CASSLVMGEYYEQYF. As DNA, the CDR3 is TGTGCCAGCAGCTTAGTAATGGGGGAGTATTACGAGCAGTACTTC.

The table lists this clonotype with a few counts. The CDR3 DNA sequence: TGTGCCAGCAGAGACGGGACTAGTGGCACCCAGTACTTC. Translating gives CASRDGTSGTQYF. V gene TRBV6-1 combines with J gene TRBJ2-5, with 8 nucleotides matching TRBD2. This CDR3 is 13 amino acids long. Germline assignment: CDR1 MNHNS and CDR2 SASEGT. With 6 bases clipped from V and 8 bases from J, the junction kept 8 bases outside the gene matches.

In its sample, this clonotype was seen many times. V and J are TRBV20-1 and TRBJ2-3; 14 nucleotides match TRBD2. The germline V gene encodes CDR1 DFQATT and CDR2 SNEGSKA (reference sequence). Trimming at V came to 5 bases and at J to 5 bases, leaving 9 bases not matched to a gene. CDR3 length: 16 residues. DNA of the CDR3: TGCAGTGCTCGAAATAGACTAGCGGGAGGGTTAGATACGCAGTATTTT. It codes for CSARNRLAGGLDTQYF.

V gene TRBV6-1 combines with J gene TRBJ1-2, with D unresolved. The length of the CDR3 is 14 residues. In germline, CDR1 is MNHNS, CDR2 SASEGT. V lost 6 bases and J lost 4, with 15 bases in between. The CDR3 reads CASRFTSPGYGYTF. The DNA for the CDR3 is TGTGCCAGCAGGTTTACGAGCCCCGGCTATGGCTACACCTTC.

CDR3 bases: TGTGCCAGCAGTTTCATTGGACTAGCGGGAGTGAATGAGCAGTTCTTC. Protein sequence: CASSFIGLAGVNEQFF. The rearrangement joins TRBV6-2 or TRBV6-3 to TRBJ2-1, with 13 bases fitting TRBD2. Germline assignment: CDR1 MNHEY and CDR2 SVGEGT. The CDR3 extends over 16 amino acids. V lost 4 bases, J lost 7 bases, and 7 bases stayed unmatched.

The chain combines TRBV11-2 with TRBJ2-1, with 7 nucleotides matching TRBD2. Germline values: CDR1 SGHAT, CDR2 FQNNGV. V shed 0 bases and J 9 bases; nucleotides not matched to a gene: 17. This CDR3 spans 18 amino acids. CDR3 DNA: TGTGCCAGCAGCTTAGATCTCAGCGTCGCGGGGGTTCGGGGTGAGCAGTTCTTC. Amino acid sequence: CASSLDLSVAGVRGEQFF.

CDR3 amino acids: CATSSGGVGGTQYF. DNA of the CDR3: TGTGCCACCAGCAGCGGCGGGGTCGGGGGGACCCAGTACTTC. The chain is built from TRBV15 and TRBJ2-5; tentative D call: TRBD2 (6 bases). V lost 3 bases and J 7 bases, leaving 15 bases between the germline ends. The CDR3 has 14 amino acids. Germline CDR1 is LNHNV and CDR2 is YYDKDF (reference sequence). Using reference TRBV15 and TRBJ2-5 for the parts outside the CDR3, the full variable domain is DAMVIQNPRYQVTQFGKPVTLSCSQTLNHNVMYWYQQKSSQAPKLLFHYYDKDFNNEADTPDNFQSRRPNTSFCFLDIRSPGLGDTAMYLCATSSGGVGGTQYFGPGTRLLVL.

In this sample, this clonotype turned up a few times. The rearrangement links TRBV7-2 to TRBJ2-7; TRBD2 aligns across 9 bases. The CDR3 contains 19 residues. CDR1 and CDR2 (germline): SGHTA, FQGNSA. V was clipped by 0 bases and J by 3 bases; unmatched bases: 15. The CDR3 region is CASSLALAGGTSGFYEQYF. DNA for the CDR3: TGTGCCAGCAGCTTAGCGCTCGCGGGAGGGACCTCGGGGTTCTACGAGCAGTACTTC.

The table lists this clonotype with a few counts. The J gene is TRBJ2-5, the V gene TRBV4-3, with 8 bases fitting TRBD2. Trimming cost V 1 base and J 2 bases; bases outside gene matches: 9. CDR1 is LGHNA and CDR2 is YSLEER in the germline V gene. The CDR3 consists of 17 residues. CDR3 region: CASSQGSAGGQQETQYF. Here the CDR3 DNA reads TGCGCCAGCAGCCAAGGATCGGCGGGAGGTCAGCAAGAGACCCAGTACTTC.

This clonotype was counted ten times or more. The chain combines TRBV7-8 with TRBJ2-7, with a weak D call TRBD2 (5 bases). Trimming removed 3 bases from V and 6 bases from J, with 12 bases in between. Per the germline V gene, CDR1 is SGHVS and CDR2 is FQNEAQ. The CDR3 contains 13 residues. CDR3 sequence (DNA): TGTGCCAGCAGCTTCGTTCCTGAGGGCGAGCAGTACGTC. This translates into CASSFVPEGEQYV.

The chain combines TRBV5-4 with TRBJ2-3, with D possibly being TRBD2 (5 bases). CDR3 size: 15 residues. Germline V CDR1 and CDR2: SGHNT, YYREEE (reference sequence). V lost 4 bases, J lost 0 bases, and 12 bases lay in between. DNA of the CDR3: TGTGCCAGCAGCCCCGTGGAGCGGAGCACAGATACGCAGTATTTT. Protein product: CASSPVERSTDTQYF.

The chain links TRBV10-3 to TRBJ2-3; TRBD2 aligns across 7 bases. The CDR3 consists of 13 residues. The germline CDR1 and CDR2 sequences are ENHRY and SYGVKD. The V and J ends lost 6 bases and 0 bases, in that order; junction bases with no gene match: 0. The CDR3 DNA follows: TGTGCCATCAGGGGGGGGAGCACAGATACGCAGTATTTT. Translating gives CAIRGGSTDTQYF.